This is a list of T cell receptor beta chains from one sample in a study of blood T cell repertoires in COVID-19. Measured with immunoSEQ multiplex PCR; TCRdb has only the in-frame clones, and not every one. The table includes about 66,000 clones, about 86% detected once. Source material: peripheral blood. Receptors were obtained from a man between 45 and 60 years old with active COVID-19. The CDR3 runs from the conserved cysteine through the conserved F or W. A D gene is named only where the DNA matches it firmly. Clone sizes are given selectively: once, few, many, or a class where the clone is expanded.

J,V,D,size,length,CDR3,DNA
TRBJ1-5,TRBV24-1,.,.,17,CATSDATQDYSNQPQHF,TGTGCCACCAGTGATGCGACACAGGACTATAGCAATCAGCCCCAGCATTTT
TRBJ1-5,TRBV12-3/TRBV12-4,.,.,13,CASSLGPSQPQHF,TGTGCCAGCAGTTTAGGCCCCAGTCAGCCCCAGCATTTT
TRBJ2-4,TRBV3-1/TRBV3-2,.,once,13,CASSLRTEGIQYF,TGTGCCAGCAGCTTGCGGACAGAGGGCATTCAGTACTTC
TRBJ2-1,TRBV7-9,.,.,14,CASSLSVSYNEQFF,TGTGCCAGCAGCTTAAGCGTATCCTACAATGAGCAGTTCTTC
TRBJ2-3,TRBV4-2,TRBD2,.,17,CASSQRFSGRAGNTQYF,TGTGCCAGCAGCCAGAGGTTTAGCGGGAGGGCCGGTAATACGCAGTATTTT
TRBJ2-3,TRBV19,TRBD2,.,15,CASSMTGGVPDTQYF,TGTGCCAGTAGTATGACGGGGGGAGTGCCGGATACGCAGTATTTT
TRBJ2-5,TRBV3-1/TRBV3-2,.,.,14,CASSLRSGKETQYF,TGTGCCAGCAGCCTCCGTTCAGGGAAAGAGACCCAGTACTTC
TRBJ1-6,TRBV15,.,.,16,CATSRELAGGSSPLHF,TGTGCCACCAGCAGAGAATTGGCTGGGGGGAGTTCACCCCTCCACTTT
TRBJ2-3,TRBV3-1/TRBV3-2,TRBD2,.,17,CASSQDPAGVPPDTQYF,TGTGCCAGCAGCCAAGATCCTGCGGGAGTCCCCCCAGATACGCAGTATTTT
TRBJ1-2,TRBV6-4,TRBD1,.,14,CASRPDRGRDGYTF,TGTGCCAGCAGACCCGACAGGGGGCGCGATGGCTACACCTTC
TRBJ1-5,TRBV18,TRBD1,.,15,CASSPEQGGVQPQHF,TGTGCCAGCTCACCGGAACAGGGGGGTGTTCAGCCCCAGCATTTT
TRBJ1-1,TRBV19,.,.,13,CASSRGLNTEAFF,TGTGCCAGCTCTAGGGGGTTGAACACTGAAGCTTTCTTT
TRBJ2-1,TRBV6-4,TRBD2,.,14,CASSRLAGVNEQFF,TGTGCCAGCAGTAGACTAGCGGGAGTCAATGAGCAGTTCTTC
TRBJ2-1,TRBV4-2,TRBD2,.,17,CASSPTSGRAYDNEQFF,TGTGCCAGCAGCCCGACTAGCGGGAGGGCCTATGATAATGAGCAGTTCTTC
TRBJ2-3,TRBV7-9,.,.,14,CASSGRSSTDTQYF,TGTGCCAGCAGCGGCAGAAGTAGCACAGATACGCAGTATTTT
TRBJ2-1,TRBV27,TRBD2,.,12,CASRSGRTEQFF,TGTGCCAGCAGGAGCGGGAGAACTGAGCAGTTCTTC
TRBJ1-1,TRBV5-1,.,few,15,CASSSSMGGYTEAFF,TGCGCCAGCAGCTCATCAATGGGGGGGTACACTGAAGCTTTCTTT
TRBJ2-1,TRBV2,TRBD2,few,13,CASIPGLVNEQFF,TGTGCCAGCATTCCGGGACTAGTCAATGAGCAGTTCTTC
TRBJ1-4,TRBV6-1,.,.,18,CASSENPTVSSGNEKLFF,TGTGCCAGCAGTGAAAACCCAACTGTGTCATCTGGTAATGAAAAACTGTTTTTT
TRBJ1-1,TRBV11-3,.,.,13,CASSPSVNTEAFF,TGTGCCAGCAGCCCCTCGGTGAACACTGAAGCTTTCTTT
TRBJ2-3,TRBV5-1,.,.,15,CASSLGGRVTDTQYF,TGCGCCAGCAGCTTGGGGGGCCGGGTTACAGATACGCAGTATTTT
TRBJ2-1,TRBV11-3,TRBD1,.,13,CASMGQKYNEQFF,TGTGCCAGCATGGGACAGAAATACAATGAGCAGTTCTTC
TRBJ2-7,TRBV2,.,.,14,CASSEADWTYEQYF,TGTGCCAGCAGTGAAGCTGACTGGACCTACGAGCAGTACTTC
TRBJ1-1,TRBV30,TRBD1,.,12,CAWTVGQTEAFF,TGTGCCTGGACTGTGGGACAGACTGAAGCTTTCTTT
TRBJ1-4,TRBV11-2,.,few,13,CASSLDEDEKLFF,TGTGCCAGCAGCTTAGACGAGGATGAAAAACTGTTTTTT
TRBJ1-1,TRBV7-2,TRBD1,.,16,CASSLMDRGSFTEAFF,TGTGCCAGCAGCTTAATGGACAGGGGGTCGTTCACTGAAGCTTTCTTT
TRBJ2-7,TRBV9,TRBD1,.,15,CASSEGTGSNYEQYF,TGTGCCAGCAGCGAGGGGACAGGGTCAAACTACGAGCAGTACTTC
TRBJ1-2,TRBV18,TRBD1,.,17,CASSPSAGQGAYYGYTF,TGTGCCAGCTCACCATCGGCTGGACAGGGGGCATACTATGGCTACACCTTC
TRBJ2-1,TRBV3-1/TRBV3-2,TRBD2,.,15,CASSQGAGFYNEQFF,TGTGCCAGCAGCCAAGGAGCGGGGTTTTACAATGAGCAGTTCTTC
TRBJ2-2,TRBV9,TRBD2,.,16,CASSVRTSGSSGELFF,TGTGCCAGCAGCGTACGGACTAGCGGGAGTTCCGGGGAGCTGTTTTTT
TRBJ1-5,TRBV11-2,.,.,14,CASSSQFSNQPQHF,TGTGCCAGCAGTTCACAGTTTAGCAATCAGCCCCAGCATTTT
TRBJ1-6,TRBV11-3,.,.,13,CASSSRQLSPLHF,TGTGCCAGCAGCTCAAGACAGCTTTCACCCCTCCACTTT
TRBJ1-6,TRBV2,TRBD1,.,15,CASSPPTGISSPLHF,TGTGCCAGCAGTCCTCCGACAGGGATAAGTTCACCCCTCCACTTT
TRBJ2-1,TRBV11-2,TRBD1,.,14,CASSFVDRGDEQFF,TGTGCCAGCAGCTTTGTGGACAGGGGAGATGAGCAGTTCTTC
TRBJ2-1,TRBV7-9,TRBD2,.,16,CASSDLLAGGHNEQFF,TGTGCCAGCAGCGACCTGCTAGCGGGGGGGCACAATGAGCAGTTCTTC
TRBJ1-5,TRBV9,.,.,17,CASSPGAGELSNQPQHF,TGTGCCAGCAGCCCCGGAGCAGGGGAGTTGAGCAATCAGCCCCAGCATTTT
TRBJ1-4,TRBV2,.,.,14,CASSLGGGNEKLFF,TGTGCCAGCAGTCTCGGGGGGGGTAATGAAAAACTGTTTTTT
TRBJ2-3,TRBV3-1/TRBV3-2,.,.,15,CASSLGASDTDTQYF,TGTGCCAGCAGCTTGGGGGCCTCTGACACAGATACGCAGTATTTT
TRBJ2-3,TRBV11-2,TRBD2,.,20,CASSLESTSGRAGVRDTQYF,TGTGCCAGCAGCTTAGAGTCTACGAGCGGGAGGGCCGGGGTTAGAGATACGCAGTATTTT
TRBJ2-1,TRBV12-3/TRBV12-4,.,.,13,CANSEGRGSEQFF,TGTGCCAACAGCGAGGGGCGGGGTAGTGAGCAGTTCTTC
TRBJ1-3,TRBV6-6,TRBD1,.,15,CASRDGQAIGNTIYF,TGTGCCAGCAGGGACGGACAGGCTATTGGAAACACCATATATTTT
TRBJ2-6,TRBV5-1,.,.,16,CASSLGSGSGANVLTF,TGCGCCAGCAGCTTGGGGAGTGGAAGTGGGGCCAACGTCCTGACTTTC
TRBJ2-2,TRBV19,.,.,15,CASSGLAPYTGELFF,TGTGCCAGTAGTGGTCTAGCGCCTTACACCGGGGAGCTGTTTTTT
TRBJ2-1,TRBV5-1,TRBD2,few,15,CASSSSGGGYNEQFF,TGCGCCAGCAGCTCTAGCGGGGGTGGTTACAATGAGCAGTTCTTC
TRBJ1-1,TRBV18,.,.,16,CASSPNENWRNTEAFF,TGTGCCAGCTCACCAAATGAGAATTGGAGGAACACTGAAGCTTTCTTT
TRBJ2-1,TRBV11-3,.,.,16,CASSLDSRVPYNEQFF,TGTGCCAGCAGCTTAGATTCCCGGGTCCCGTACAATGAGCAGTTCTTC
TRBJ1-1,TRBV7-9,TRBD1,.,14,CASRTGGPNTEAFF,TGTGCCAGCAGGACAGGGGGCCCGAACACTGAAGCTTTCTTT
TRBJ2-1,TRBV5-1,.,.,13,CASSLQGYNEQFF,TGCGCCAGCAGCTTACAGGGTTACAATGAGCAGTTCTTC
TRBJ2-3,TRBV19,TRBD2,.,19,CASSIPPGLAGVSTDTQYF,TGTGCCAGTAGTATACCCCCGGGACTAGCGGGGGTTAGCACAGATACGCAGTATTTT
TRBJ1-5,TRBV3-1/TRBV3-2,TRBD1,.,14,CASSQGTGVLAQHF,TGTGCCAGCAGCCAAGGGACAGGGGTACTAGCCCAGCATTTT
TRBJ2-7,TRBV11-2,TRBD1,.,15,CASSPPRTGGIEQYF,TGTGCCAGCAGCCCGCCCAGGACAGGGGGCATCGAGCAGTACTTC
TRBJ1-1,TRBV29-1,.,.,12,CSVGIFQAEAFF,TGCAGCGTCGGTATTTTCCAGGCTGAAGCTTTCTTT
TRBJ2-5,TRBV6-5,TRBD2,.,13,CASRTSGGKTQYF,TGTGCCAGCAGAACTAGCGGCGGAAAGACCCAGTACTTC
TRBJ1-1,TRBV10-1,.,.,14,CASSDGGGNTEAFF,TGCGCCAGCAGTGACGGAGGTGGGAACACTGAAGCTTTCTTT
TRBJ1-1,TRBV6-5,TRBD1,.,14,CASRSTGGNTEAFF,TGTGCCAGCAGATCCACAGGGGGGAACACTGAAGCTTTCTTT
TRBJ2-1,TRBV18,TRBD2,.,15,CASSPISGRSDEQFF,TGTGCCAGCTCACCAATTAGCGGGAGAAGCGATGAGCAGTTCTTC